This T cell receptor (beta chain) was captured by sequencing in a study of T cells after yellow fever vaccination. The CDR3 is 15 amino acids. CDR1 and CDR2 from the germline V gene are MNHNS and SASEGT. Deletions cut 4 bases from V and 0 bases from J, with 9 bases between. Via MiXCR, TCRdb re-called the 5' RACE reads, giving one row per CDR3 protein. This sample has 200,000 to 300,000 distinct CDR3 sequences, with over 3% found just once. This clonotype was seen more than once but under ten times. The TCR comes from a man aged 18-30 years who received the YFV17D yellow fever vaccine. The sample here was PBMCs, taken 15 days after the yellow fever booster vaccination. The chain links TRBV6-1 to TRBJ1-4; D is unclear. CDR3 DNA sequence: TGTGCCAGCAGTGTCCCTCGTTCAACTAATGAAAAACTGTTTTTT. Amino acids: CASSVPRSTNEKLFF.